Following are 30 T cell receptor beta chains from one sample sequenced in a study of cytomegalovirus exposure and HLA in healthy donors. Both 60 Vbeta primers and 13 Jbeta primers went into the PCR. The table came from immunoSEQ multiplex PCR; TCRdb's copy has only in-frame clones and leaves some out. The data contain some 130,000 clones, 70% to 80% of them seen just once; the ten biggest clones take up around 7%. The specimen sequenced was PBMCs. These receptor sequences come from a man aged 35 to 55 in good health and CMV-seropositive.

The chain carries TRBV9 and TRBJ2-7, with TRBD2 as a possible D gene (5 bases). CDR3 length: 15 residues. V dropped 2 bases and J dropped 0 bases, with 12 bases sitting between them. Germline CDR1 SGDLS, CDR2 YYNGEE. CDR3 DNA sequence: TGTGCCAGCAGCGTCGAGAGCGGAAGCTCCTACGAGCAGTACTTC. Protein product: CASSVESGSSYEQYF.

This chain's CDR3 is CASSQESELAENYEQYF. The CDR3 DNA follows: TGCGCCAGCAGCCAAGAGTCGGAACTAGCGGAGAACTACGAGCAGTACTTC. The chain uses TRBV4-1 and TRBJ2-7; 8 nucleotides line up with TRBD2. The CDR3 is 17 amino acids. Germline CDR1 and CDR2: MGHRA and YSYEKL. V shed 0 bases and J 3 bases; nucleotides not matched to a gene: 10.

Here the CDR3 reads CASSARHRGDSGNTIYF. The CDR3 nucleotides read TGTGCCAGCAGCGCAAGACACAGGGGCGACTCTGGAAACACCATATATTTT. The rearrangement links TRBV7-6 to TRBJ1-3; 7 bases map to TRBD1. V gave up 5 bases and J gave up 0 bases; unmatched junction bases: 10. Per the germline V gene, CDR1 is SGHVS and CDR2 is FNYEAQ. This CDR3 has 17 residues.

The chain joins TRBV27 to TRBJ1-1; no clear D gene. V lost 5 bases to trimming and J lost 1 base, with 8 bases between them. The CDR3 is 13 amino acids. Germline V gene data show CDR1 as MNHEY and CDR2 as SMNVEV (reference sequence). The CDR3 DNA is TGTGCCAGCAGTGCGCGTTGGAACACTGAAGCTTTCTTT. Encoded protein: CASSARWNTEAFF.

This clone appeared a single time. The chain carries TRBV14 and TRBJ2-1; 9 positions match TRBD2. Germline loops: CDR1 SGHDN, CDR2 FVKESK. The CDR3 length is 17 residues. V trimming: 5 bases; J trimming: 0 bases; junction bases outside the gene matches: 8. The CDR3 nucleotides are TGTGCCAGCAGCAACCTAGCGGGGTGGAGCTCCTACAATGAGCAGTTCTTC. Protein sequence: CASSNLAGWSSYNEQFF.

J is TRBJ1-5 and V is TRBV10-2, with D tentatively TRBD1 (5 bases). The CDR3 extends over 14 amino acids. V gave up 2 bases and J gave up 5 bases, with 10 bases separating them. CDR1 is WSHSY and CDR2 is SAAADI in the germline V gene. CDR3 residues: CASSEQGSYQPQHF. The DNA for the CDR3 is TGCGCCAGCAGTGAGCAGGGTTCTTATCAGCCCCAGCATTTT.

The V and J genes are TRBV29-1 and TRBJ1-2; D may be TRBD1 (6 bases). The germline V gene encodes CDR1 SQVTM and CDR2 ANQGSEA. The CDR3 sequence is 11 residues long. V lost 6 bases to trimming and J lost 4 bases, with 9 bases between them. The CDR3 spells CSVADSYGYTF. The CDR3 coding sequence is TGCAGCGTAGCGGACAGCTATGGCTACACCTTC.

The chain couples TRBV7-8 to TRBJ2-2, with a weak D call TRBD1 (6 bases). Germline loops: CDR1 SGHVS, CDR2 FQNEAQ. The CDR3 is 14 residues long. The V gene lost 5 bases and the J gene lost 6 bases, with 13 bases spanning the gap. CDR3 in DNA: TGTGCCAGCAGCCCACAAAGGGGGTCCGGGGAGCTGTTTTTT. This sequence encodes CASSPQRGSGELFF.

This clone showed up just once. The chain employs TRBV5-1 and TRBJ2-7; 7 bases agree with TRBD1. This CDR3 comprises 13 residues. Germline V CDR1 and CDR2: SGHRS, YFSETQ. V shed 0 bases and J 11 bases; nucleotides not matched to a gene: 8. CDR3 sequence: CASSLAGTAREYF. In nucleotides, the CDR3 is TGCGCCAGCAGCTTGGCCGGGACAGCGAGGGAGTACTTC.

The chain is built from TRBV6-1 and TRBJ1-5; D may be TRBD1 (5 bases). The germline V gene has CDR1 MNHNS and CDR2 SASEGT. The length of the CDR3 is 14 residues. The V and J ends lost 3 bases and 6 bases respectively, with 12 bases between them. The CDR3 nucleotides are TGTGCCAGCAGTGATACGACAGCGGGTCAGCCCCAGCATTTT. Translating gives CASSDTTAGQPQHF.

This chain joins TRBV4-1 and TRBJ1-1, with 7 bases that match TRBD1. The CDR3 contains 17 residues. J lost 2 bases, V lost 2 bases, and 11 bases had no gene match. Germline CDR1 reads MGHRA; CDR2 reads YSYEKL. Here the CDR3 reads CASSQPRGRGDNTEAFF. The CDR3 DNA follows: TGCGCCAGCAGCCAACCGAGGGGGCGCGGGGACAACACTGAAGCTTTCTTT.

This chain uses TRBV10-3 with TRBJ2-1, with a tentative D call TRBD2 (5 bases). V was trimmed by 9 bases and J by 8 bases, leaving 17 bases between them. CDR1 ENHRY and CDR2 SYGVKD come from the germline V gene. This CDR3 contains 13 residues. DNA of the CDR3: TGTGCCATAAGGACTGATGGATCCTATGAGCAGTTCTTC. Translation: CAIRTDGSYEQFF.

The chain combines TRBV5-1 with TRBJ2-1, with TRBD2 identical over 9 bases. This CDR3 has 15 amino acids. Germline trimming cut 0 bases from V and 4 bases from J; bases unmatched to any gene: 2. Germline V gene data show CDR1 as SGHRS and CDR2 as YFSETQ. CDR3 nucleotide sequence: TGCGCCAGCAGCTTGGAGACTAGCGGATACAATGAGCAGTTCTTC. Protein: CASSLETSGYNEQFF.

The V call is TRBV7-7, the J call TRBJ2-1; 10 bases align to TRBD2. CDR1 SSHAT and CDR2 FNYEAQ come from the germline V gene (reference sequence). The CDR3 loop spans 17 amino acids. V lost 4 bases and J lost 4; bases outside the gene matches: 10. Written as DNA, the CDR3 is TGTGCCAGCAGCTCCTCCTCTAGCGGGAGAGCTTACAATGAGCAGTTCTTC. Translation: CASSSSSSGRAYNEQFF.

To note about this clone: An end of the junction does not agree with germline; a read error may underlie this. The V gene is TRBV6-1, the J gene TRBJ1-1, with a possible D match to TRBD1 (5 bases). The CDR3 covers 13 residues. CDR1 MNHNS and CDR2 SASEGT come from the germline V gene. CDR3 in amino acids: CTSKLQGNTEAFF. Here the CDR3 DNA reads TGTACCAGCAAACTTCAGGGGAACACTGAAGCTTTCTTT.

V gene TRBV6-5 combines with J gene TRBJ1-4, with D possibly TRBD1 on 6 matching bases. Per the germline V gene, CDR1 is MNHEY and CDR2 is SVGAGI. Trimming removed 3 bases from V and 7 bases from J, with 15 bases in between. CDR3 length: 15 residues. The CDR3 reads CASSYLGHEGEKLFF. The DNA of the CDR3 is TGTGCCAGCAGTTATCTGGGACATGAGGGTGAAAAACTGTTTTTT.

The V and J genes are TRBV5-1 and TRBJ2-5; 9 nucleotides line up with TRBD1. This CDR3 spans 14 amino acids. The junction had 5 bases not matched to a gene; V was cut back by 4 bases and J by 4 bases. Germline V CDR1 and CDR2: SGHRS, YFSETQ. CDR3 amino acids: CASSPGQGGETQYF. The CDR3 DNA is TGCGCCAGCAGCCCGGGACAGGGAGGAGAGACCCAGTACTTC.

This clone was seen more than once but under ten times. This chain links TRBV5-5 with TRBJ1-2; the match to TRBD1 covers 7 bases. Losses at the gene ends were 0 bases for V and 4 bases for J; bases not matched to a gene: 6. The CDR3 length is 15 residues. From germline, CDR1 is SGHKS and CDR2 YYEKEE (reference sequence). The CDR3: CASSLAGQDFYGYTF. In DNA, the CDR3 is TGTGCCAGCAGCTTGGCTGGACAGGACTTCTATGGCTACACCTTC.

J is TRBJ1-1 and V is TRBV7-9; the D gene is possibly TRBD1 (6 bases). Germline-derived CDR1 and CDR2 are SEHNR and FQNEAQ (reference sequence). The CDR3 consists of 16 residues. Deletions cut 1 base from V and 5 bases from J, with 17 bases between. The CDR3 sequence: CASSLGIGRGWTEAFF. For the CDR3, the DNA is TGTGCCAGCAGCTTAGGGATTGGCAGGGGTTGGACTGAAGCTTTCTTT.

The CDR3 protein is CASSPGSGANVLTF. The CDR3 nucleotides are TGTGCCAGTAGCCCGGGCTCTGGGGCCAACGTCCTGACTTTC. The V call is TRBV19, the J call TRBJ2-6; D call uncertain. Germline CDR1 reads LNHDA; CDR2 reads SQIVND (reference sequence). V was pared by 6 bases and J by 0 bases, with 6 bases between. CDR3 length: 14 amino acids.

The rearrangement joins TRBV29-1 to TRBJ2-7, with 8 positions matching TRBD2. The CDR3 has 16 residues. Germline V lookup: CDR1 SQVTM, CDR2 ANQGSEA. The J segment lost 7 bases and the V segment lost 3 bases, leaving 17 bases of the junction unmatched. The CDR3 sequence: CSVDPPGGGRLEEQYF. The CDR3 DNA follows: TGCAGCGTTGACCCCCCTGGGGGCGGGAGGTTGGAAGAGCAGTACTTC.

The chain employs TRBV6-4 and TRBJ1-6; unclear D gene. CDR3 size: 15 residues. Germline V gene lookup returns CDR1 MRHNA and CDR2 SNTAGT. Trimming removed 4 bases at V and 10 bases at J, with 17 bases between. CDR3 loop: CASSALAGFGSPLHF. The CDR3 coding sequence is TGTGCCAGCAGTGCCCTAGCGGGGTTTGGGTCACCCCTCCACTTT.

The gene calls are TRBV10-2 and TRBJ1-2; tentatively, D is TRBD1 (6 bases). The germline V gene has CDR1 WSHSY and CDR2 SAAADI. This CDR3 is built from 14 residues. Trimming removed 0 bases from V and 2 bases from J, with 7 bases in between. CDR3 amino acids: CASSESRGNYGYTF. The CDR3 region has the DNA TGCGCCAGCAGTGAGTCTAGGGGGAACTATGGCTACACCTTC.

The CDR3: CASSLLAGGPHEQFF. The CDR3 DNA sequence: TGTGCCAGCAGTCTTTTAGCGGGAGGGCCGCATGAGCAGTTCTTC. The chain joins TRBV2 to TRBJ2-1; 11 nucleotides line up with TRBD2. The CDR3 is 15 residues long. V was clipped by 5 bases and J by 8 bases; unmatched bases: 8. Germline V CDR1 and CDR2: SNHLY, FYNNEI.

This chain links TRBV6-5 with TRBJ1-2; D gene ambiguous. The CDR3 is 14 residues long. The V and J ends lost 0 bases and 8 bases respectively, with 13 bases between them. The germline V gene has CDR1 MNHEY and CDR2 SVGAGI. CDR3 protein: CASSYSGGGSGYTF. The CDR3 DNA follows: TGTGCCAGCAGTTACTCAGGCGGAGGGTCAGGCTACACCTTC.

The chain couples TRBV30 to TRBJ2-3; TRBD2 agrees at 15 bases. V trimming: 8 bases; J trimming: 6 bases; junction bases outside the gene matches: 12. The CDR3 sequence is 16 residues long. CDR1 GTSNPN and CDR2 SVGIG come from the germline V gene (reference sequence). The CDR3 bases are TGTGCCGTATCTAAGGGACTAGCGGGAGGTGGGGATACGCAGTATTTT. Its protein is CAVSKGLAGGGDTQYF.

The chain is built from TRBV20-1 and TRBJ2-7, with 9 bases that match TRBD2. J was trimmed by 6 bases and V by 4 bases; bases with no gene match: 1. This CDR3 region has 11 residues. Germline V gene sequence: CDR1 DFQATT, CDR2 SNEGSKA (reference sequence). Here the CDR3 reads CSATSGIEQYF. CDR3 coding DNA: TGCAGTGCTACTAGCGGGATCGAGCAGTACTTC.

This rearrangement joins TRBV4-1 to TRBJ1-6; possible D gene TRBD1, 5 bases. The length of the CDR3 is 15 residues. The germline gives CDR1 MGHRA, CDR2 YSYEKL. V was cut by 1 base and J by 8 bases, with 12 bases left in between. CDR3 in amino acids: CASSQVQGEHSPLHF. CDR3 sequence (DNA): TGCGCCAGCAGCCAAGTTCAGGGTGAGCATTCACCCCTCCACTTT.

The chain employs TRBV7-9 and TRBJ1-4, with 7 bases identical to TRBD1. The CDR3 totals 15 residues. The germline V gene encodes CDR1 SEHNR and CDR2 FQNEAQ (reference sequence). V shed 4 bases and J 10 bases; nucleotides not matched to a gene: 12. In DNA form, the CDR3 reads TGTGCCAGCAGCTCCTCGACAGGGCCATCAGGAAAACTGTTTTTT. Translated: CASSSSTGPSGKLFF.

The chain joins TRBV5-5 to TRBJ1-2, with 9 bases that match TRBD1. Germline trimming cut 0 bases from V and 3 bases from J; bases unmatched to any gene: 6. CDR3 length: 16 amino acids. Germline values: CDR1 SGHKS, CDR2 YYEKEE (reference sequence). The CDR3 sequence is CASSLGQGDPHYGYTF. The DNA for the CDR3 is TGTGCCAGCAGCTTGGGACAGGGGGATCCCCACTATGGCTACACCTTC. The full variable domain, with the rest looked up from reference TRBV5-5 and TRBJ1-2, is DAGVTQSPTHLIKTRGQQVTLRCSPISGHKSVSWYQQVLGQGPQFIFQYYEKEERGRGNFPDRFSARQFPNYSSELNVNALLLGDSALYLCASSLGQGDPHYGYTFGSGTRLTVV.